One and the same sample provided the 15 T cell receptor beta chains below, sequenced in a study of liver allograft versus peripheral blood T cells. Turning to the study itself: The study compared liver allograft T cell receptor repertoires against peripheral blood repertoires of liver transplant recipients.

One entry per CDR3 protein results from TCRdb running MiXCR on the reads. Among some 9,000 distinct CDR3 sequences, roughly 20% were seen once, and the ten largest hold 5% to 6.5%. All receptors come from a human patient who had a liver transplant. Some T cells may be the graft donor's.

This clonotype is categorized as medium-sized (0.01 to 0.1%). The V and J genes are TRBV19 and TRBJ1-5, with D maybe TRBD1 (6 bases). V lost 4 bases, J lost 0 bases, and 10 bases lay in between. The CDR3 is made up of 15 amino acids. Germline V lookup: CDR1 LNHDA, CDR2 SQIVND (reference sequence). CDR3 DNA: TGTGCCAGTAGTAACGGACAGCTTAGCAATCAGCCCCAGCATTTT. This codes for CASSNGQLSNQPQHF.

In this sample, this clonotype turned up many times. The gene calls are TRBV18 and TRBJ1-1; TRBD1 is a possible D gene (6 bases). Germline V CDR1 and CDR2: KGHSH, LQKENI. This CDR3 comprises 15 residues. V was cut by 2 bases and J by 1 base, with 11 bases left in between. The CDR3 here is CASSPRQVPNTEAFF. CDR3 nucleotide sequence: TGTGCCAGCTCACCAAGACAGGTACCGAACACTGAAGCTTTCTTT.

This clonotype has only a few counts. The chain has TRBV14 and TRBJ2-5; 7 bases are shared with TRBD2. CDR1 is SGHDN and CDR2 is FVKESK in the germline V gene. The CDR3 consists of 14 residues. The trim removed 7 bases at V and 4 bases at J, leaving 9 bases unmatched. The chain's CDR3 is CASTLSGRSETQYF. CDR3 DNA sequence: TGTGCCAGCACTCTTAGCGGGCGGTCAGAGACCCAGTACTTC. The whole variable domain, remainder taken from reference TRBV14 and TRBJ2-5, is EAGVTQFPSHSVIEKGQTVTLRCDPISGHDNLYWYRRVMGKEIKFLLHFVKESKQDESGMPNNRFLAERTGGTYSTLKVQPAELEDSGVYFCASTLSGRSETQYFGPGTRLLVL.

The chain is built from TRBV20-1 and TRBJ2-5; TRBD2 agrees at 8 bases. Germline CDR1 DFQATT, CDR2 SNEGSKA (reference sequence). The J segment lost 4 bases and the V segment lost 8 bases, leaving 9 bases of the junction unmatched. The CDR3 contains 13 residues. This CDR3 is CSNSGGRGETQYF. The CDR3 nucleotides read TGCAGTAACAGCGGGGGCCGGGGAGAGACCCAGTACTTC.

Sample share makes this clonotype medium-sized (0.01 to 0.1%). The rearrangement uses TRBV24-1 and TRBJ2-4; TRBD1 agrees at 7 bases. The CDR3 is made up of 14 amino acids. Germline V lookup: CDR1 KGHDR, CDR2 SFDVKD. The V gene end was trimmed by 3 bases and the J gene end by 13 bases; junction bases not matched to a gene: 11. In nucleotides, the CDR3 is TGTGCCACCAGTGATGTCCAGGGGGTTTTGGGACAGTACTTC. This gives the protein CATSDVQGVLGQYF.

In nucleotides, the CDR3 is TGTGCCAGCAGCCTGGCATTGGGACTAGCTAACAATGAGCAGTTCTTC. Translated, it gives CASSLALGLANNEQFF. The genes are TRBV5-6 and TRBJ2-1, with TRBD2 identical over 9 bases. Germline V gene data show CDR1 as SGHDT and CDR2 as YYEEEE. The CDR3 consists of 16 residues. The ends lost 4 bases at V and 5 bases at J; junction bases unmatched: 10.

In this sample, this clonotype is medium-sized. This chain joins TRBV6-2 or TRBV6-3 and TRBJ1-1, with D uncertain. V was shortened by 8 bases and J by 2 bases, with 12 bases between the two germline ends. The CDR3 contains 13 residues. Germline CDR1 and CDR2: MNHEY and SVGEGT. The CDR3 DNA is TGTGCCAGCGGCCCTTATAGAAACACTGAAGCTTTCTTT. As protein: CASGPYRNTEAFF.

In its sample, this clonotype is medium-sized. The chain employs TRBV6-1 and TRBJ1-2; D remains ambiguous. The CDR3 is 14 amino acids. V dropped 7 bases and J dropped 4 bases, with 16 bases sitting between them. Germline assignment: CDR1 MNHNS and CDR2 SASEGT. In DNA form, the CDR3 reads TGTGCCAGCACCCCATCCGGGAACCTCTATGGCTACACCTTC. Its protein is CASTPSGNLYGYTF.

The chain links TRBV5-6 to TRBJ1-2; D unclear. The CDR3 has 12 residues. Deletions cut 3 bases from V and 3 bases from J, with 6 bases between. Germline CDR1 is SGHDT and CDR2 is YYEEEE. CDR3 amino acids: CASSSDDYGYTF. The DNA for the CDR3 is TGTGCCAGCAGCTCGGATGACTATGGCTACACCTTC.

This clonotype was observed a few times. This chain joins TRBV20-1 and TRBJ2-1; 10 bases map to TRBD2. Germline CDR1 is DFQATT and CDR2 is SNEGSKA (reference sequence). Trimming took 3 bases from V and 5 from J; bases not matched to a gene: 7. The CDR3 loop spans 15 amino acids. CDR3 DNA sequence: TGCAGTGCTAGGGCTAGCGGGAGTTGGCACAATGAGCAGTTCTTC. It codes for CSARASGSWHNEQFF.

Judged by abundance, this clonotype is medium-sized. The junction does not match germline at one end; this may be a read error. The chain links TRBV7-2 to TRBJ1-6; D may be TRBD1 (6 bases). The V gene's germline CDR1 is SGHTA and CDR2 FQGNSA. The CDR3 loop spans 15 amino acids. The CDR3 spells CASGLGHPYNSPLHF. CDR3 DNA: TGTGCCAGCGGCTTGGGACACCCTTATAATTCACCCCTCCACTTT. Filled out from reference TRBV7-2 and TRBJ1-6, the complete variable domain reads GAGVSQSPSNKVTEKGKDVELRCDPISGHTALYWYRQSLGQGLEFLIYFQGNSAPDKSGLPSDRFSAERTGGSVSTLTIQRTQQEDSAVYLCASGLGHPYNSPLHFGNGTRLTVT.

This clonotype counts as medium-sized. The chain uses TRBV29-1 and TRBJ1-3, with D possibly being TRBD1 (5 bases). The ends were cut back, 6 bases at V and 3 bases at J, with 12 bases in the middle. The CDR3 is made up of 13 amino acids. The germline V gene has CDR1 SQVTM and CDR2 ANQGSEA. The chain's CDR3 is CSVDQGIGNTIYF. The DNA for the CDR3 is TGCAGCGTGGACCAGGGAATTGGAAACACCATATATTTT.

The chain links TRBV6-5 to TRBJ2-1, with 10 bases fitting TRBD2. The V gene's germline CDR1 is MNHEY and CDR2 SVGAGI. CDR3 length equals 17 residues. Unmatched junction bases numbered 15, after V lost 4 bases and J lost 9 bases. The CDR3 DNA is TGTGCCAGCAGTTCCCCCCCCAGGCAGCGGGGGGGCGGTGAGCAGTTCTTC. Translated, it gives CASSSPPRQRGGGEQFF.

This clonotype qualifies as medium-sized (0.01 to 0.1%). The CDR3, as DNA: TGTGCCAGCAGTCCCCGGGGTAGCGGGCTTAGCACAGATACGCAGTATTTT. Protein sequence: CASSPRGSGLSTDTQYF. The V and J genes are TRBV27 and TRBJ2-3, with TRBD2 matching 7 bases. The J segment lost 0 bases and the V segment lost 5 bases, leaving 11 bases of the junction unmatched. Germline CDR1 is MNHEY and CDR2 is SMNVEV (reference sequence). The CDR3 covers 17 residues.

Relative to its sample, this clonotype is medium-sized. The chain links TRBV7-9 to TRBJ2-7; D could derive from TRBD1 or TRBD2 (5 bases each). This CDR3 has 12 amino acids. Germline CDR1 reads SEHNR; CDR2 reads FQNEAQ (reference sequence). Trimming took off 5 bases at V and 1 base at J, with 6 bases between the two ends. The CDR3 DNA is TGTGCCAGCAGCGGGGGTTCCTACGAGCAGTACTTC. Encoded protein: CASSGGSYEQYF.